This T cell receptor beta chain originates from a study of blood T cell repertoires in COVID-19. Study-level background: Material from acute and convalescent COVID-19 was sourced from the United States, Italy and Spain. Sample material is recorded as cDNA or gDNA derived from T cells, B-cell-depleted T cells, or PBMCs.

Methods used by the authors: Cell counts per sample came from amplifying reference gene primers. Produced via immunoSEQ multiplex PCR; TCRdb's table is partial and in-frame only. The DNA gave D and trimming, while V, J and clone size come from that table. Among hundreds of thousands of clones listed, roughly nine tenths were seen once. This clone was counted only a few times. The sequencing sample was made of peripheral blood. The TCR comes from a man aged 55 to 70 who had recovered from COVID-19.

The CDR3: CAGRRGVYGYTF. The CDR3 coding sequence is TGTGCCGGCCGCAGGGGTGTCTATGGCTACACCTTC. V usage is TRBV30 and J usage is TRBJ1-2; D perhaps matches TRBD1 (6 bases). This CDR3 has 12 residues. V was cut by 8 bases and J by 4 bases, with 14 bases left in between. The germline V gene encodes CDR1 GTSNPN and CDR2 SVGIG (reference sequence).